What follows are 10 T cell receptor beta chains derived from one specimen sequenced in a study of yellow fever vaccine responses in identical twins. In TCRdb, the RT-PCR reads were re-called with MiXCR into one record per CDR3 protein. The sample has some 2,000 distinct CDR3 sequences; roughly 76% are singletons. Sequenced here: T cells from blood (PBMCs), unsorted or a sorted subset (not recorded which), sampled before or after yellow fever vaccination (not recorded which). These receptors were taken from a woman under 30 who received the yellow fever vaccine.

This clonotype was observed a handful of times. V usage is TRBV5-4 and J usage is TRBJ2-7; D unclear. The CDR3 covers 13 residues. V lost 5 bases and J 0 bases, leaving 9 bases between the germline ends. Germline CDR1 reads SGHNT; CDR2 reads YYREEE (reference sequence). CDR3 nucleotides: TGTGCCAGCAGTCAGCGAGACTCCTACGAGCAGTACTTC. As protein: CASSQRDSYEQYF.

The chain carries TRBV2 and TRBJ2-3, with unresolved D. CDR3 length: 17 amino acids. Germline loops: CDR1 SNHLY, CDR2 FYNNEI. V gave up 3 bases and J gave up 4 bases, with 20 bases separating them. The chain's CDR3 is CASSDVFGQLGPDTQYF. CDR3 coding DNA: TGTGCCAGCAGTGATGTTTTTGGGCAGCTTGGCCCAGATACGCAGTATTTT.

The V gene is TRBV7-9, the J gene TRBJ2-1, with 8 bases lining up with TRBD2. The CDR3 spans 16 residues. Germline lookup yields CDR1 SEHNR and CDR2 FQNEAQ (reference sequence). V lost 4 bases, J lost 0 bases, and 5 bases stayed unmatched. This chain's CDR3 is CASSSHGTSSYNEQFF. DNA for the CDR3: TGTGCCAGCAGCTCGCACGGGACTAGCTCCTACAATGAGCAGTTCTTC.

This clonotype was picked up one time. The CDR3 bases are TGTGCCAGCAGTGGGACCCCGCAGGGTTCCCAGTACTTC. Translating gives CASSGTPQGSQYF. The V call is TRBV6-1, the J call TRBJ2-5; D might be TRBD1 (5 bases). The germline gives CDR1 MNHNS, CDR2 SASEGT. The CDR3 length is 13 residues. Trimming took off 4 bases at V and 9 bases at J, with 15 bases between the two ends.

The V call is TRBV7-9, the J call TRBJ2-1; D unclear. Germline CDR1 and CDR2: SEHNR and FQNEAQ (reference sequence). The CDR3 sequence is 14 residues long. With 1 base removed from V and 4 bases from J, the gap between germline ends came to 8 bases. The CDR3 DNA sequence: TGTGCCAGCAGCTTAGAGGTGGGGTACAATGAGCAGTTCTTC. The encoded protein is CASSLEVGYNEQFF.

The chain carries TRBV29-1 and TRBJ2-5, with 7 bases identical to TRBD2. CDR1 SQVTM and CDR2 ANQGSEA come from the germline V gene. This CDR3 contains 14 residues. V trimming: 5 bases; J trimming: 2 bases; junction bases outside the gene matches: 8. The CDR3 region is CSVTSVARQETQYF. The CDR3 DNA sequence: TGCAGCGTTACTAGCGTCGCCAGGCAAGAGACCCAGTACTTC.

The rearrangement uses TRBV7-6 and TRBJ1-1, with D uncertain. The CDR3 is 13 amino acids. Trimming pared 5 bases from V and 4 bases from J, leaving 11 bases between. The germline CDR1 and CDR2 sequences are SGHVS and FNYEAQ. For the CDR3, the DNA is TGTGCCAGCAGCCAGTCAGGATCCACTGAAGCTTTCTTT. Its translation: CASSQSGSTEAFF.

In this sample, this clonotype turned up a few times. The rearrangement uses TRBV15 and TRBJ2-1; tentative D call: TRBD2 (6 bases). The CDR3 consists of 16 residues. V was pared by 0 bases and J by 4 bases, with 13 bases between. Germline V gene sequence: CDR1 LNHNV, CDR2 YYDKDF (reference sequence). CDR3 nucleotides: TGTGCCACCAGCAGAGATCTCGAACTAGCTTACAATGAGCAGTTCTTC. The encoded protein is CATSRDLELAYNEQFF.

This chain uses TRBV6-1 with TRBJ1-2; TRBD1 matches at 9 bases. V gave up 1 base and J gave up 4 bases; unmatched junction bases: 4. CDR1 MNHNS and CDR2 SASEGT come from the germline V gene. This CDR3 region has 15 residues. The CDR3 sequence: CASSEEGTGFYGYTF. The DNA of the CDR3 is TGTGCCAGCAGTGAAGAGGGGACAGGGTTCTATGGCTACACCTTC.

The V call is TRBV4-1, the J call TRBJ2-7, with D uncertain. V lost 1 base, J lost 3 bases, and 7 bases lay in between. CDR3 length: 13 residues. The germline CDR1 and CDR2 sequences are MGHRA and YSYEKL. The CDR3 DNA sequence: TGCGCCAGCAGCCAAGTTGTCAGCTACGAGCAGTACTTC. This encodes CASSQVVSYEQYF.